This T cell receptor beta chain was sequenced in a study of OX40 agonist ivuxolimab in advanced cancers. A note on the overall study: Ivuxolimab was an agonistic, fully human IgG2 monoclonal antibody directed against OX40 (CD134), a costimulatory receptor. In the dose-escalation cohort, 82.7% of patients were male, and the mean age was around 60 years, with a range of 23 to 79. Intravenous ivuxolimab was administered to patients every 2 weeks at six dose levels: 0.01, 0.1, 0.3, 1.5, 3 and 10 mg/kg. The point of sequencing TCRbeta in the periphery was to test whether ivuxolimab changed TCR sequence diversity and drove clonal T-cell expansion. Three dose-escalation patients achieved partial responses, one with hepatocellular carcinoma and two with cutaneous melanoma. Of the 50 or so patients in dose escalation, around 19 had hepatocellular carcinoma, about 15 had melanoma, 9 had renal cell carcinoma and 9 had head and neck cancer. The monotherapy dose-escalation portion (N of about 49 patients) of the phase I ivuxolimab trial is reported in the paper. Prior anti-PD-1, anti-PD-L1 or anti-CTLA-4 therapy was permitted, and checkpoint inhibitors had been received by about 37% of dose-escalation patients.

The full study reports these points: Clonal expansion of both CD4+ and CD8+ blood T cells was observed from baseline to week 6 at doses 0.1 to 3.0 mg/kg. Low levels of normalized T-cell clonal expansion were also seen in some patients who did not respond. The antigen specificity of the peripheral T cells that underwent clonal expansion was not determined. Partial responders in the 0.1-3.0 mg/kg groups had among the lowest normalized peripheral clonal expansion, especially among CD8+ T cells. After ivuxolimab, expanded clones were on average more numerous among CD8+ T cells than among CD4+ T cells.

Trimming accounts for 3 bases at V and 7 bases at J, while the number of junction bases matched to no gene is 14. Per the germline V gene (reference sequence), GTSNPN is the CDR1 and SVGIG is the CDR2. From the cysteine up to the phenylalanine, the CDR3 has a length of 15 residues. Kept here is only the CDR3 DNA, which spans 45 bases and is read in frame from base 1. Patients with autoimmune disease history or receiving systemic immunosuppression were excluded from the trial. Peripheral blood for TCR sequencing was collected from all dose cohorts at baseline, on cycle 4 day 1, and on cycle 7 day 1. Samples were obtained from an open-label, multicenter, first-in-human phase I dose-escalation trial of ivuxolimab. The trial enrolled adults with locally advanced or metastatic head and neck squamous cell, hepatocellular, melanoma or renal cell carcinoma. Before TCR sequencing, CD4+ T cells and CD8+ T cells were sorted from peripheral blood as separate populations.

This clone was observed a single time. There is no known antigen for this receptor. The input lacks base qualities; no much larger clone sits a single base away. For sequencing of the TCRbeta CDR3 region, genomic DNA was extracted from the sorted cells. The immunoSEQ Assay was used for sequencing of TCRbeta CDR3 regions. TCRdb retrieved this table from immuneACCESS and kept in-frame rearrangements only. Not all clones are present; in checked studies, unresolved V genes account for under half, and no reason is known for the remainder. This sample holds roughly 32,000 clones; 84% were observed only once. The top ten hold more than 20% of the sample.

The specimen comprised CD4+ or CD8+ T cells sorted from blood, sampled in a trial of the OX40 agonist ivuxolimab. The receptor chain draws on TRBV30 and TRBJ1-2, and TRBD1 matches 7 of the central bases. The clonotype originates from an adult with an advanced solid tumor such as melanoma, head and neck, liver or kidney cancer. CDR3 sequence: CAWSPAMTGFGGYTF. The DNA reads TGTGCCTGGAGCCCAGCCATGACAGGGTTTGGTGGCTACACCTTC.